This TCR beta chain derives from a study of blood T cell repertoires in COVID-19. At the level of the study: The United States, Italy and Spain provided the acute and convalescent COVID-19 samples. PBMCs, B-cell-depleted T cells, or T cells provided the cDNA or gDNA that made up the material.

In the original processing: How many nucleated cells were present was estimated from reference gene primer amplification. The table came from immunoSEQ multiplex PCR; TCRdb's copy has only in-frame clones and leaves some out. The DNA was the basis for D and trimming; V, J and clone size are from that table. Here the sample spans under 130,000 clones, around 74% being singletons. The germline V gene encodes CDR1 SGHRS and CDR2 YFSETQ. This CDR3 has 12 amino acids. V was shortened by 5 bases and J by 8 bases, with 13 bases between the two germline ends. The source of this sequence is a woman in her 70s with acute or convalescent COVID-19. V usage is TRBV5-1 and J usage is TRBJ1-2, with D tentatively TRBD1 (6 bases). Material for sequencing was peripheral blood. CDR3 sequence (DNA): TGCGCCAGCAGTTTTGACAGGCGCGGCTACACCTTC. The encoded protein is CASSFDRRGYTF.